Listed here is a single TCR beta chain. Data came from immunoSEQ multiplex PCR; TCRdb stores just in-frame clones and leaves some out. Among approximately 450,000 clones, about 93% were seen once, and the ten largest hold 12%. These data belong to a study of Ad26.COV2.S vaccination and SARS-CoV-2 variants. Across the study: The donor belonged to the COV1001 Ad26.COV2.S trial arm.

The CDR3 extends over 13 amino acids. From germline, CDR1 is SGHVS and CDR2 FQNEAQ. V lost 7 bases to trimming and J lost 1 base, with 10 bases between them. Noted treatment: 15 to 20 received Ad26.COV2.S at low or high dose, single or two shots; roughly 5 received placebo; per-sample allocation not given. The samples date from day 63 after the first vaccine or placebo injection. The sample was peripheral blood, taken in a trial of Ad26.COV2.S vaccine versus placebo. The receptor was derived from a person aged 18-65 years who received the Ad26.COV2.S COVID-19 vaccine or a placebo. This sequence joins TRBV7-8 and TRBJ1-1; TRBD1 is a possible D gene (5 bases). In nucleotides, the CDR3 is TGTGCCAGCACCGTGGACACGAACACTGAAGCTTTCTTT. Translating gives CASTVDTNTEAFF.